A selection of T cell receptor beta chains follows, all from one sample in a study of blood T cell repertoires in COVID-19. Repertoires were generated with immunoSEQ multiplex PCR, while TCRdb's copy carries only in-frame clones and drops some. Here the sample spans roughly 290,000 clones, more than 75% being singletons. Sequenced sample: peripheral blood. These TCRs come from a woman aged 30 to 39 who had recovered from COVID-19. CDR3s include the opening cysteine and the closing phenylalanine or tryptophan. D genes are given only for firm matches. Size tells how often a clone was seen (once, few, many) or the class of an expanded clone, and some rows leave it out.

j_call: TRBJ2-2; clone_size: NA; v_call: TRBV24-1; d_call: TRBD2; cdr3_aa: CATSDQRGRANTGELFF; cdr3_nt: TGTGCCACCAGTGATCAGCGCGGGAGGGCGAACACCGGGGAGCTGTTTTTT
j_call: TRBJ2-7; clone_size: NA; v_call: TRBV7-6; d_call: NA; cdr3_aa: CASRRQLGDEQYF; cdr3_nt: TGTGCCAGCAGACGACAGCTCGGCGACGAGCAGTACTTC
j_call: TRBJ1-5; clone_size: NA; v_call: TRBV19; d_call: NA; cdr3_aa: CASSKESRANQPQHF; cdr3_nt: TGTGCCAGTAGTAAAGAGAGCAGGGCAAATCAGCCCCAGCATTTT
j_call: TRBJ2-7; clone_size: NA; v_call: TRBV5-1; d_call: TRBD1; cdr3_aa: CASSQDRGQSYEQYF; cdr3_nt: TGCGCCAGCAGCCAAGACAGGGGGCAATCCTACGAGCAGTACTTC
j_call: TRBJ1-3; clone_size: NA; v_call: TRBV3-1/TRBV3-2; d_call: TRBD1; cdr3_aa: CASSQEGQSPDTIYF; cdr3_nt: TGTGCCAGCAGCCAAGAGGGACAGTCACCGGACACCATATATTTT
j_call: TRBJ2-7; clone_size: NA; v_call: TRBV11-2; d_call: NA; cdr3_aa: CASRPDGVNEQYF; cdr3_nt: TGTGCCAGCAGGCCAGACGGGGTGAACGAGCAGTACTTC
j_call: TRBJ2-3; clone_size: NA; v_call: TRBV28; d_call: TRBD2; cdr3_aa: CASSPRIAGVTDTQYF; cdr3_nt: TGTGCCAGCAGTCCTAGAATAGCGGGAGTCACAGATACGCAGTATTTT
j_call: TRBJ2-5; clone_size: NA; v_call: TRBV5-1; d_call: NA; cdr3_aa: CASGYGGETQYF; cdr3_nt: TGCGCCAGCGGGTATGGAGGAGAGACCCAGTACTTC
j_call: TRBJ1-5; clone_size: NA; v_call: TRBV5-6; d_call: NA; cdr3_aa: CASSLAGRRYNQPQHF; cdr3_nt: TGTGCCAGCAGCTTGGCTGGGAGGCGGTACAATCAGCCCCAGCATTTT
j_call: TRBJ2-7; clone_size: few; v_call: TRBV7-9; d_call: NA; cdr3_aa: CASSSRLGTPSYEQYF; cdr3_nt: TGTGCCAGCAGCTCGAGGTTGGGGACACCGTCCTACGAGCAGTACTTC
j_call: TRBJ1-4; clone_size: few; v_call: TRBV4-1; d_call: TRBD1; cdr3_aa: CASSQRTGGAPNEKLFF; cdr3_nt: TGCGCCAGCAGCCAACGGACAGGGGGCGCTCCTAATGAAAAACTGTTTTTT
j_call: TRBJ1-5; clone_size: NA; v_call: TRBV18; d_call: TRBD1; cdr3_aa: CASSGQGADQPQHF; cdr3_nt: TGTGCCAGCTCTGGACAGGGGGCTGATCAGCCCCAGCATTTT
j_call: TRBJ2-7; clone_size: NA; v_call: TRBV5-4; d_call: NA; cdr3_aa: CASSSTLDSLSYEQYF; cdr3_nt: TGTGCCAGCAGCTCAACTTTGGACTCCCTCTCCTACGAGCAGTACTTC
j_call: TRBJ1-1; clone_size: NA; v_call: TRBV29-1; d_call: TRBD1; cdr3_aa: CSVLTGIEAFF; cdr3_nt: TGCAGCGTCCTGACAGGGATTGAAGCTTTCTTT
j_call: TRBJ1-1; clone_size: NA; v_call: TRBV12-3/TRBV12-4; d_call: NA; cdr3_aa: CASSPLRLEAFF; cdr3_nt: TGTGCCAGCAGTCCCCTGCGGCTTGAAGCTTTCTTT
j_call: TRBJ1-1; clone_size: NA; v_call: TRBV18; d_call: NA; cdr3_aa: CASSPIRAVDLNTEAFF; cdr3_nt: TGTGCCAGCTCACCTATCCGGGCAGTGGACTTGAACACTGAAGCTTTCTTT